This entry describes one T cell receptor beta chain. No antigen is known for it. These data belong to a study of OX40 agonist ivuxolimab in advanced cancers. Study in general: Age averaged roughly 60 years (range roughly 23 to 90), and 70% to 85% were male. Prior checkpoint blockade (anti-PD-1, anti-PD-L1 or anti-CTLA-4) was permitted; about 40% had it.

There are 13 residues in the CDR3. Germline V gene lookup returns CDR1 SGHVS and CDR2 FQNEAQ. Deletions cut 5 bases from V and 7 bases from J, with 15 bases between. Study-wide results and limits: Dose levels from 0.1 to 3.0 mg/kg saw CD4+ and CD8+ blood T cells expand clonally by week 6.

Using immunoSEQ multiplex PCR, the repertoire was profiled, and TCRdb retains in-frame clones only, with some absent. The sample contains 62,000 or so clones, 75% to 95% of which appear only once. Here the sequenced sample was CD4+ or CD8+ T cells sorted from blood, taken in a trial of the OX40 agonist ivuxolimab. V usage is TRBV7-8 and J usage is TRBJ2-7, with D perhaps being TRBD1 or TRBD2 (5 bases each). The receptor was isolated from an adult with an advanced solid tumor such as melanoma, head and neck, liver or kidney cancer. Written as DNA, the CDR3 is TGTGCCAGCAGCCCCCGGGTGGGGACGGAGCAGTACTTC. It is translated as CASSPRVGTEQYF.